The 16 T cell receptor beta chains in this list originate from one sample, sequenced in a study of blood T cell repertoires in COVID-19. The data were produced by immunoSEQ multiplex PCR, yet TCRdb's version contains in-frame clones alone and is incomplete. This sample yields roughly 270,000 clones, of which approximately 81% are seen a single time; around 2.3% belongs to the top ten. The sample comprised PBMCs or T cells enriched from blood (not recorded which). These receptors were taken from a woman in her 50s who had recovered from COVID-19.

V usage is TRBV5-4 and J usage is TRBJ2-2; possibly TRBD1 for D (6 bases). V was pared by 9 bases and J by 3 bases, with 9 bases between. The CDR3 sequence is 12 residues long. CDR1 and CDR2 from the germline V gene are SGHNT and YYREEE (reference sequence). In nucleotides, the CDR3 is TGTGCCACTCAGGGGTACACCGGGGAGCTGTTTTTT. Amino acids: CATQGYTGELFF.

CDR3 amino acids: CASSLRVKLDTIYF. CDR3 DNA sequence: TGTGCCAGCAGCTTAAGAGTGAAGTTGGACACCATATATTTT. This chain uses TRBV11-2 with TRBJ1-3, with unresolved D. Looked up from germline, CDR1 is SGHAT and CDR2 is FQNNGV. V was shortened by 2 bases and J by 8 bases, with 13 bases between the two germline ends. This CDR3 has 14 amino acids.

This rearrangement joins TRBV18 to TRBJ2-1; TRBD2 aligns across 9 bases. CDR1 is KGHSH, CDR2 LQKENI, per germline. This CDR3 is built from 15 residues. V was pared by 3 bases and J by 5 bases, with 5 bases of the junction left unmatched. In DNA, the CDR3 is TGTGCCAGCTCACCCCTGTTAGCGGGAGACAATGAGCAGTTCTTC. Translation: CASSPLLAGDNEQFF.

The rearrangement joins TRBV9 to TRBJ1-2, with unresolved D. Germline V gene data show CDR1 as SGDLS and CDR2 as YYNGEE. Trimming removed 0 bases from V and 3 bases from J, with 9 bases in between. The CDR3 has 14 residues. The CDR3 loop is CASSVDPQDYGYTF. The CDR3 DNA is TGTGCCAGCAGCGTAGACCCCCAGGACTATGGCTACACCTTC.

This rearrangement joins TRBV19 to TRBJ2-7; 10 bases line up with TRBD1. CDR3 length equals 14 residues. After removal of 5 bases from V and 7 bases from J, the junction contained 8 bases not matched to a gene. CDR1 and CDR2 from the germline V gene are LNHDA and SQIVND (reference sequence). CDR3 in amino acids: CASSPRQGAEEQYF. DNA for the CDR3: TGTGCCAGTAGTCCTCGACAGGGGGCGGAGGAGCAGTACTTC.

This chain joins TRBV6-4 and TRBJ1-2, with 8 nucleotides matching TRBD1. CDR1 is MRHNA and CDR2 is SNTAGT in the germline V gene. V dropped 3 bases and J dropped 8; count of bases not matched to a gene: 11. The CDR3 extends over 15 amino acids. CDR3 coding DNA: TGTGCCAGCAGTGAAACAGGACAGGGAGGCTGGGGCTACACCTTC. Encoded protein: CASSETGQGGWGYTF.

The CDR3 here is CASSKTLTGGNYGYTF. The CDR3 DNA reads TGTGCCAGCAGCAAAACCCTAACAGGGGGTAACTATGGCTACACCTTC. The chain couples TRBV21-1 to TRBJ1-2; the table names TRBD1, a call not compared with the DNA. TRBV21-1 represents a pseudogene. The CDR3 runs 16 residues.

The rearrangement joins TRBV14 to TRBJ1-1; 8 bases match TRBD1. The CDR3 length is 17 residues. After removal of 0 bases from V and 6 bases from J, the junction contained 12 bases not matched to a gene. The germline V gene has CDR1 SGHDN and CDR2 FVKESK. The CDR3 here is CASSQDLGANRGAEAFF. The CDR3 DNA reads TGTGCCAGCAGCCAAGATTTAGGTGCCAACAGGGGGGCTGAAGCTTTCTTT.

The J gene is TRBJ1-3, the V gene TRBV7-9; possibly TRBD1 for D (6 bases). The CDR3 is made up of 14 amino acids. Germline CDR1 SEHNR, CDR2 FQNEAQ (reference sequence). Between the trimmed V and J ends, which lost 5 bases and 0 bases, there was a span of 8 bases. The CDR3 DNA follows: TGTGCCAGCAGCCCGGACAGCTCTGGAAACACCATATATTTT. This codes for CASSPDSSGNTIYF.

V is TRBV6-5 and J is TRBJ1-2, with D uncertain. Germline V CDR1 and CDR2: MNHEY, SVGAGI. Trimming left V 4 bases short and J 2 bases short, with 8 bases between. The CDR3 has 13 residues. The chain's CDR3 is CASSSSENYGYTF. The CDR3 bases are TGTGCCAGCAGTTCCTCGGAGAACTATGGCTACACCTTC.

This chain connects TRBV24-1 to TRBJ1-3, with D maybe TRBD1 (6 bases). CDR1 is KGHDR and CDR2 is SFDVKD in the germline V gene. This CDR3 contains 16 residues. Trimming removed 7 bases from V and 2 bases from J, with 17 bases in between. CDR3: CATRITGRGTGNTIYF. The CDR3 nucleotides read TGTGCCACCAGAATCACAGGGCGAGGGACTGGAAACACCATATATTTT.

The V call is TRBV3-1 (or the pseudogene TRBV3-2), the J call TRBJ2-3, with 7 bases lining up with TRBD2. CDR1 and CDR2 from the germline V gene are LGHDT and YNNKEL (reference sequence). Trimming removed 4 bases from V and 1 base from J; junction bases left unmatched: 8. The CDR3 contains 16 residues. The CDR3 DNA reads TGTGCCAGCAGCCCTCGGGACTACCTAGGCACAGATACGCAGTATTTT. It specifies CASSPRDYLGTDTQYF.

The table lists this clone with a few counts. The J gene is TRBJ1-2, the V gene TRBV2; D remains unclear. The germline V and J ends were trimmed by 7 bases and 2 bases, with 14 bases remaining between them. The V gene's germline CDR1 is SNHLY and CDR2 FYNNEI. The CDR3 loop spans 14 amino acids. CDR3 coding DNA: TGTGCCAGCATCACGGGAGCCGTAAACTATGGCTACACCTTC. Protein: CASITGAVNYGYTF.

The chain combines TRBV11-1 with TRBJ2-7; a weak D match, TRBD1 (6 bases). The V end lost 5 bases, the J end lost 5 bases, and 10 bases lay between the germline ends. CDR3 length: 12 residues. In germline, CDR1 is SGHAT, CDR2 FQDESV (reference sequence). The CDR3 is CASSGEGDEQYF. The CDR3 nucleotides read TGTGCCAGCAGCGGAGAGGGGGACGAGCAGTACTTC.

The V call is TRBV7-8, the J call TRBJ1-5; perhaps TRBD1 as D (5 bases). Trimming took 1 base from V and 3 from J, leaving 7 bases between them. The CDR3 spans 14 residues. The germline V gene has CDR1 SGHVS and CDR2 FQNEAQ. The CDR3 DNA reads TGTGCCAGCAGCTTAGACAGGATCAATCAGCCCCAGCATTTT. Translation: CASSLDRINQPQHF.

The chain has TRBV19 and TRBJ2-1; D perhaps matches TRBD1 (6 bases). V dropped 10 bases and J dropped 8 bases, with 15 bases sitting between them. CDR3 length equals 12 residues. Per the germline V gene, CDR1 is LNHDA and CDR2 is SQIVND (reference sequence). The DNA of the CDR3 is TGTGCCACCTTAACAGGGATCGATGAGCAGTTCTTC. The encoded protein is CATLTGIDEQFF.